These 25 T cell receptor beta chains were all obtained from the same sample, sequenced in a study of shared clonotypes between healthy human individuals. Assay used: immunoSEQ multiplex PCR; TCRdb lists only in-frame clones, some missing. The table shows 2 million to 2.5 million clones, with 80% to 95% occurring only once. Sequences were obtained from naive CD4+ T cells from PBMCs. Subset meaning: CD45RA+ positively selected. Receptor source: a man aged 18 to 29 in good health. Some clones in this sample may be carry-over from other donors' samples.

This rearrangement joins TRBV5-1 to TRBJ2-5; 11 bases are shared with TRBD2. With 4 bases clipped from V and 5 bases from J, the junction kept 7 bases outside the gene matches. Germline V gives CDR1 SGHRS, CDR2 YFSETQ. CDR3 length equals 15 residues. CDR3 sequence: CASSPTSGSKETQYF. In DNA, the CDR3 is TGCGCCAGCAGCCCTACTAGCGGGAGTAAGGAGACCCAGTACTTC.

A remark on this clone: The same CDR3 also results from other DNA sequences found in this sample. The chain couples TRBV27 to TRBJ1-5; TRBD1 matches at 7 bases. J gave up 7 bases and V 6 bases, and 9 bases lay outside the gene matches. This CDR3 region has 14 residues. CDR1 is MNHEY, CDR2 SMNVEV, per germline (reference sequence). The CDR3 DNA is TGTGCCAGCAGCCCCCGACAGGGTATCCAGCCCCAGCATTTT. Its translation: CASSPRQGIQPQHF.

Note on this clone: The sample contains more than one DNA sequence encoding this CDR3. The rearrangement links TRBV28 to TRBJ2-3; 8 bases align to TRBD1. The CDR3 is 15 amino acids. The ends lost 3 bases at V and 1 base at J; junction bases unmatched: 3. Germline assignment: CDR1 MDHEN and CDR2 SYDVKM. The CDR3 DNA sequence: TGTGCCAGCAGTTTCCCAGGGGGCGGCACAGATACGCAGTATTTT. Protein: CASSFPGGGTDTQYF.

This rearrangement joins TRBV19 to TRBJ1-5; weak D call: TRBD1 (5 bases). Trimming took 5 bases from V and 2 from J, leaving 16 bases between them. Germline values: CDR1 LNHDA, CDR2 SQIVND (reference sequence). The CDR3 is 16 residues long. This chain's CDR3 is CASSFGTSQGNQPQHF. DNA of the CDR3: TGTGCCAGTAGTTTCGGGACCTCCCAGGGCAATCAGCCCCAGCATTTT.

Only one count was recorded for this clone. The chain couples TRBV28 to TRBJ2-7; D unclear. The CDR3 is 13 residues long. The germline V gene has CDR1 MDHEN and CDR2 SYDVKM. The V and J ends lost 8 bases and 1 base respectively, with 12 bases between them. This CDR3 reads CASVPGPSYEQYF. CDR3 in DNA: TGTGCCAGCGTTCCGGGCCCTTCCTACGAGCAGTACTTC.

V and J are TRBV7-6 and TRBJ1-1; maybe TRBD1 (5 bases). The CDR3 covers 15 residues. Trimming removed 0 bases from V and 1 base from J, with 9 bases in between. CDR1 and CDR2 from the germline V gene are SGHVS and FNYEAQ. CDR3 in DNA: TGTGCCAGCAGCTTAGCCGGGGGTGGGAACACTGAAGCTTTCTTT. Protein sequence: CASSLAGGGNTEAFF.

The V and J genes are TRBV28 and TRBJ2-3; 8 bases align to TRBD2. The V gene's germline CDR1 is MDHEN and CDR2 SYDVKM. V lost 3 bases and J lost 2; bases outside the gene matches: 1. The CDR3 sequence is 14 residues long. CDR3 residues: CASSLTSVTDTQYF. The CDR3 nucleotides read TGTGCCAGCAGTTTGACTAGCGTCACAGATACGCAGTATTTT.

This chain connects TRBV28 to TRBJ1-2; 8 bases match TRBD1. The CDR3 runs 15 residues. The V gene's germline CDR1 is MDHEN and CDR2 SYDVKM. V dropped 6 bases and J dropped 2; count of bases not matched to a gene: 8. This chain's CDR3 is CASRPRDRPNYGYTF. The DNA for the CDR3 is TGTGCCAGCAGACCACGGGACAGGCCCAACTATGGCTACACCTTC.

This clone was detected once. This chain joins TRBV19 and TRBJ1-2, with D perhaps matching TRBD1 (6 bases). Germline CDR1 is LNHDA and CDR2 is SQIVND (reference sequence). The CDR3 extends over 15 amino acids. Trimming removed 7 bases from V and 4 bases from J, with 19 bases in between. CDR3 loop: CASTEGQMRVYGYTF. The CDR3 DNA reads TGTGCCAGTACCGAAGGACAGATGAGGGTCTATGGCTACACCTTC.

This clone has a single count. CDR3 residues: CASSRTSGTGYNEQFF. The CDR3 nucleotides are TGCGCCAGCAGTCGGACTAGCGGGACTGGATACAATGAGCAGTTCTTC. The chain employs TRBV5-1 and TRBJ2-1, with 12 bases matching TRBD2. The CDR3 length is 16 residues. V trimming: 5 bases; J trimming: 4 bases; junction bases outside the gene matches: 7. Germline V CDR1 and CDR2: SGHRS, YFSETQ.

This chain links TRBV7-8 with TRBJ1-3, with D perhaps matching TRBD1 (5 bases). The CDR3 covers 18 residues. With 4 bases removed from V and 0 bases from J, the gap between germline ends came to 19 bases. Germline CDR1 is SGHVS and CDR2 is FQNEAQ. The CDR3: CASSSRTTMGSSGNTIYF. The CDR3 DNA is TGTGCCAGCAGCTCCCGGACAACTATGGGTAGCTCTGGAAACACCATATATTTT.

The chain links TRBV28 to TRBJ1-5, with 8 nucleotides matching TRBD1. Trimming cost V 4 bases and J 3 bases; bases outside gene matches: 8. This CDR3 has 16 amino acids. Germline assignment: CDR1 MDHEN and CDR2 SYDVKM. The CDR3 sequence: CASSWQDRAHNQPQHF. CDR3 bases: TGTGCCAGCAGTTGGCAGGACAGGGCACACAATCAGCCCCAGCATTTT.

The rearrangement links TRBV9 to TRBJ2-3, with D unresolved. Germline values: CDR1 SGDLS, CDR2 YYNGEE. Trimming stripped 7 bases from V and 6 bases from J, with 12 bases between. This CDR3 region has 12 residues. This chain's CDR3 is CASGAGRDTQYF. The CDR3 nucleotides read TGTGCCAGCGGCGCCGGGCGGGATACGCAGTATTTT.

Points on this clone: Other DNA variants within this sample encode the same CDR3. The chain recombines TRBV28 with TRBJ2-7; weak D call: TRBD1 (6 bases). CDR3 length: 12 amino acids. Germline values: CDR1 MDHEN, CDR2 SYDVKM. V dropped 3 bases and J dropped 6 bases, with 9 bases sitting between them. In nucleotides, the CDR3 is TGTGCCAGCAGTTTTCTCAGGGGCGAGCAGTACTTC. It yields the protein CASSFLRGEQYF.

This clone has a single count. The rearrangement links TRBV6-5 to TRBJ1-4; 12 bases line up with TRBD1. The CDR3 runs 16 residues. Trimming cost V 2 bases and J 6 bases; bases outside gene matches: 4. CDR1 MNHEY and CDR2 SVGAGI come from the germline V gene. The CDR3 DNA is TGTGCCAGCAGTTACGTAGGGACAGGGGGCGATGAAAAACTGTTTTTT. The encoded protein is CASSYVGTGGDEKLFF.

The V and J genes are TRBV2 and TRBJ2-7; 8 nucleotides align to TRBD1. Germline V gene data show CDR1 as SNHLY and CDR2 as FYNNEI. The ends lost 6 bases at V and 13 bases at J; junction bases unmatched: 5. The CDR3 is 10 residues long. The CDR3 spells CASRLDRVYF. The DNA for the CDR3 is TGTGCCAGCAGGCTGGACAGGGTCTACTTC.

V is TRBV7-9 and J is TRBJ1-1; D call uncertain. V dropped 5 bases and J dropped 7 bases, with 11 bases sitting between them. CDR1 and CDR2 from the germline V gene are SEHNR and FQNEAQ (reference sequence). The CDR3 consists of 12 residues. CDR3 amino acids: CASSAWDGEAFF. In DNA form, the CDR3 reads TGTGCCAGCAGCGCCTGGGATGGTGAAGCTTTCTTT. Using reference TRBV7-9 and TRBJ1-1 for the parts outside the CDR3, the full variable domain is DTGVSQNPRHKITKRGQNVTFRCDPISEHNRLYWYRQTLGQGPEFLTYFQNEAQLEKSRLLSDRFSAERPKGSFSTLEIQRTEQGDSAMYLCASSAWDGEAFFGQGTRLTVV.

CDR3 region: CASSLVREKLFF. For the CDR3, the DNA is TGTGCCAGCAGCTTAGTACGAGAAAAACTGTTTTTT. The rearrangement links TRBV7-8 to TRBJ1-4; D is undetermined. This CDR3 spans 12 amino acids. Per germline, CDR1 SGHVS and CDR2 FQNEAQ. The ends were cut back, 1 base at V and 8 bases at J, with 5 bases in the middle.

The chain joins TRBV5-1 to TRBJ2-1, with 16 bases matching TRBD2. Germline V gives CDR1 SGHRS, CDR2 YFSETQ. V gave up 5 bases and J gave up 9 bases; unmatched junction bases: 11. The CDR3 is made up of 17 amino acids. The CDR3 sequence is CASRPPGLAGGQGEQFF. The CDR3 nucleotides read TGCGCCAGCAGACCCCCGGGACTAGCGGGAGGGCAGGGTGAGCAGTTCTTC. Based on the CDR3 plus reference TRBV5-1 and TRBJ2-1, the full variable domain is KAGVTQTPRYLIKTRGQQVTLSCSPISGHRSVSWYQQTPGQGLQFLFEYFSETQRNKGNFPGRFSGRQFSNSRSEMNVSTLELGDSALYLCASRPPGLAGGQGEQFFGPGTRLTVL.

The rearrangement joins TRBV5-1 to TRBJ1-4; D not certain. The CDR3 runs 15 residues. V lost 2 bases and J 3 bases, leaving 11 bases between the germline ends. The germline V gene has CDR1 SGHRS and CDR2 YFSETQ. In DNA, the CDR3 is TGCGCCAGCAGCTTTGAGGGAGGAGCTAATGAAAAACTGTTTTTT. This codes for CASSFEGGANEKLFF.

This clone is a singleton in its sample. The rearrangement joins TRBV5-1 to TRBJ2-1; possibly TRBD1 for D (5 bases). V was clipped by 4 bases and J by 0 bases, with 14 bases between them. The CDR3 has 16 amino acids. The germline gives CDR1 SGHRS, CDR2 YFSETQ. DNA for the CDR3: TGCGCCAGCAGCCACCCTAAGCAGGGCTCCTACAATGAGCAGTTCTTC. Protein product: CASSHPKQGSYNEQFF. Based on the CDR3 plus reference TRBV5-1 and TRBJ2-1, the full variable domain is KAGVTQTPRYLIKTRGQQVTLSCSPISGHRSVSWYQQTPGQGLQFLFEYFSETQRNKGNFPGRFSGRQFSNSRSEMNVSTLELGDSALYLCASSHPKQGSYNEQFFGPGTRLTVL.

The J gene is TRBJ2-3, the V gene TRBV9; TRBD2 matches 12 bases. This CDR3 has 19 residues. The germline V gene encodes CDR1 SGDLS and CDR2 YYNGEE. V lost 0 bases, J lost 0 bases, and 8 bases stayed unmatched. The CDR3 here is CASSVALAGGPNSTDTQYF. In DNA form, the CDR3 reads TGTGCCAGCAGCGTAGCCCTAGCGGGAGGGCCGAATAGCACAGATACGCAGTATTTT.

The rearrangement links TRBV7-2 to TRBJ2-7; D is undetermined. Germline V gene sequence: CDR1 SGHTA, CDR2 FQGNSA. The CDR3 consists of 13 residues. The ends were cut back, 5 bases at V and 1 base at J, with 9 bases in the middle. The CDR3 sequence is CASSATPSYEQYF. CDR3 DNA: TGTGCCAGCAGCGCGACTCCTTCCTACGAGCAGTACTTC.

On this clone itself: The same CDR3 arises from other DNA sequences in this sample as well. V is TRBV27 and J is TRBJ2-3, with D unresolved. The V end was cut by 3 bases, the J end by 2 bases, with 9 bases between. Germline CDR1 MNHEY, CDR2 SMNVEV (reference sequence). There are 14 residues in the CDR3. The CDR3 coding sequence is TGTGCCAGCAGTTTCCTTCTATCCACAGATACGCAGTATTTT. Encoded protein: CASSFLLSTDTQYF.

CDR3 sequence: CASRQTGGGETQYF. The CDR3 DNA reads as TGCGCCAGCAGACAGACAGGGGGTGGTGAGACCCAGTACTTC. The gene calls are TRBV5-1 and TRBJ2-5; 9 bases line up with TRBD1. Germline CDR1 and CDR2: SGHRS and YFSETQ. This CDR3 is built from 14 residues. Unmatched junction bases numbered 7, after V lost 5 bases and J lost 5 bases.